The 9 T cell receptor beta chains below all came from one sample that was sequenced in a study of OX40 agonist ivuxolimab in advanced cancers. Profiling relied on immunoSEQ multiplex PCR, and the TCRdb table lists in-frame clones only, not all of them. The table has about 86,000 clones, 80% to 95% seen once. Specimen: CD4+ or CD8+ T cells sorted from blood, collected in a trial of the OX40 agonist ivuxolimab. Source of these receptors: an adult with an advanced solid tumor such as melanoma, head and neck, liver or kidney cancer.

This chain joins TRBV5-4 and TRBJ2-1, with D unclear. The germline gives CDR1 SGHNT, CDR2 YYREEE (reference sequence). V lost 4 bases and J 13 bases, leaving 21 bases between the germline ends. CDR3 length: 14 residues. CDR3 in amino acids: CASSPDPTASDQFF. In DNA, the CDR3 is TGTGCCAGCAGCCCCGACCCCACTGCTTCTGATCAGTTCTTC.

This clone was observed a single time. V usage is TRBV18 and J usage is TRBJ2-2; 9 bases are a match to TRBD2. V was pared by 3 bases and J by 2 bases, with 4 bases of the junction left unmatched. The V gene's germline CDR1 is KGHSH and CDR2 LQKENI. The CDR3 contains 16 residues. The CDR3 loop reads CASSPRLADNTGELFF. As DNA, the CDR3 is TGTGCCAGCTCACCCCGACTAGCGGATAACACCGGGGAGCTGTTTTTT.

The J gene is TRBJ1-1, the V gene TRBV18, with D tentatively TRBD1 (5 bases). V dropped 3 bases and J dropped 3 bases, with 14 bases sitting between them. This CDR3 comprises 15 residues. Germline V gives CDR1 KGHSH, CDR2 LQKENI. The CDR3 DNA reads TGTGCCAGCTCACCGTTCGGGCAGGGAGACACTGAAGCTTTCTTT. It codes for CASSPFGQGDTEAFF. Looking up the rest from reference TRBV18 and TRBJ1-1 gives the full variable domain: NAGVMQNPRHLVRRRGQEARLRCSPMKGHSHVYWYRQLPEEGLKFMVYLQKENIIDESGMPKERFSAEFPKEGPSILRIQQVVRGDSAAYFCASSPFGQGDTEAFFGQGTRLTVV.

The chain links TRBV2 to TRBJ1-1; a possible D gene is TRBD1 (5 bases). Germline V lookup: CDR1 SNHLY, CDR2 FYNNEI. CDR3 size: 13 residues. The V end lost 6 bases, the J end lost 2 bases, and 10 bases lay between the germline ends. Here the CDR3 DNA reads TGTGCCAGCAGGGACAATTTAAACACTGAAGCTTTCTTT. This codes for CASRDNLNTEAFF.

As for this clone: The same CDR3 is also encoded by other DNA sequences in this sample. The rearrangement joins TRBV5-1 to TRBJ2-5; possible D gene TRBD1, 5 bases. Trimming pared 0 bases from V and 12 bases from J, leaving 12 bases between. Germline V gives CDR1 SGHRS, CDR2 YFSETQ. There are 12 residues in the CDR3. CDR3 protein: CASSLETGPKYF. CDR3 bases: TGCGCCAGCAGCTTGGAAACAGGCCCTAAGTACTTC.

The rearrangement joins TRBV7-2 to TRBJ1-4; 7 positions agree with TRBD1. The ends lost 5 bases at V and 3 bases at J; junction bases unmatched: 6. The CDR3 runs to 15 residues. Germline V CDR1 and CDR2: SGHTA, FQGNSA. The CDR3 DNA reads TGTGCCAGCAGCAGCGACGGGACAGCTAATGAAAAACTGTTTTTT. It translates to CASSSDGTANEKLFF.

V gene TRBV7-9 combines with J gene TRBJ1-1, with D hard to call. This CDR3 has 14 residues. Germline V gene sequence: CDR1 SEHNR, CDR2 FQNEAQ (reference sequence). Trimming removed 5 bases at V and 6 bases at J, with 16 bases between. CDR3 sequence: CASSPRNRPSEAFF. CDR3 coding DNA: TGTGCCAGCAGCCCTCGGAACCGTCCATCTGAAGCTTTCTTT.

The V gene is TRBV7-9, the J gene TRBJ2-3; 10 bases map to TRBD1. In germline, CDR1 is SEHNR, CDR2 FQNEAQ (reference sequence). The CDR3 contains 16 residues. Germline trimming cut 5 bases from V and 2 bases from J; bases unmatched to any gene: 7. CDR3 DNA sequence: TGTGCCAGCAGCGCGACGACAGGGGGCCTCACAGATACGCAGTATTTT. This sequence encodes CASSATTGGLTDTQYF.

This clone appeared once. CDR3 region: CASSQGQASYEQYF. The CDR3 DNA reads as TGTGCCAGTAGTCAAGGACAGGCGTCCTACGAGCAGTACTTC. The chain has TRBV19 and TRBJ2-7, with TRBD1 matching 7 bases. Unmatched junction bases numbered 5, after V lost 5 bases and J lost 1 base. From germline, CDR1 is LNHDA and CDR2 SQIVND (reference sequence). The CDR3 extends over 14 amino acids.